This T cell receptor (beta chain) was sequenced during a study of OX40 agonist ivuxolimab in advanced cancers. Study results and limitations: At doses 0.1 to 3.0 mg/kg, CD4+ and CD8+ clones expanded. Relative to CD4+ cells, CD8+ T cells on average had more expanded clones.

The protocol was immunoSEQ multiplex PCR, while the TCRdb copy is restricted to in-frame clones and leaves out a portion. Of more than 95,000 clones listed, about 90% were seen once; the top ten hold 0.7% to 0.9%. Remarks on this clone: The antigen remains undetermined.

Germline assignment: CDR1 SEHNR and CDR2 FQNEAQ (reference sequence). This CDR3 contains 15 residues. The V end was cut by 5 bases, the J end by 1 base, with 9 bases between. This receptor was obtained from an adult with an advanced solid tumor such as melanoma, head and neck, liver or kidney cancer. The source material was CD4+ or CD8+ T cells sorted from blood, sampled in a trial of the OX40 agonist ivuxolimab. V is TRBV7-9 and J is TRBJ1-6; D might be TRBD1 (6 bases). This CDR3 is CASSPQGSYNSPLHF. In nucleotides, the CDR3 is TGTGCCAGCAGCCCACAGGGTTCCTATAATTCACCCCTCCACTTT. The full variable domain, in which reference TRBV7-9 and TRBJ1-6 provide the parts outside the CDR3, is DTGVSQNPRHKITKRGQNVTFRCDPISEHNRLYWYRQTLGQGPEFLTYFQNEAQLEKSRLLSDRFSAERPKGSFSTLEIQRTEQGDSAMYLCASSPQGSYNSPLHFGNGTRLTVT.